These 15 T cell receptor beta chains were all obtained from the same sample, sequenced in a study of patients and donors after allogeneic stem cell transplantation (dated by TCRdb to 2020 to 2021). The library was generated by RT-PCR. Sequencer: NextSeq 550. Starting from the raw public reads, TCRdb applied fastp trimming at Q25, assembled clones with MiXCR and retained in-frame beta chains. For every CDR3 protein sequence, its rows merge into one entry that carries the most common genes and DNA. Within this sample are some 960,000 distinct CDR3 sequences, with 15% to 20% of them counted one time only. Jointly, the top ten make up around 5.5% of the sample. Sequenced sample: blood, either unsorted or a sorted T cell fraction (not recorded which). The receptors were gathered from a human donor who was either an allogeneic HSCT recipient or a stem cell or donor lymphocyte infusion donor (not recorded which). It is not recorded whose cells these are; they may come from a transplant donor.

The chain links TRBV12-5 to TRBJ2-7; possibly TRBD1 or TRBD2 for D (5 bases each). CDR1 LGHNT and CDR2 FRNRAP come from the germline V gene. V was cut by 2 bases and J by 5 bases, with 7 bases left in between. This CDR3 contains 12 residues. CDR3 in DNA: TGTGCTAGTGGTTTGCGGGGCGACGAGCAGTACTTC. It encodes CASGLRGDEQYF.

This clonotype was recorded a few times. The chain is built from TRBV9 and TRBJ1-1; possibly TRBD1 for D (5 bases). The V end lost 7 bases, the J end lost 2 bases, and 18 bases lay between the germline ends. Germline CDR1 and CDR2: SGDLS and YYNGEE. This CDR3 has 15 amino acids. The CDR3 region has the DNA TGTGCCAGCTCCCCCACCCCAGGGCCCAACACTGAAGCTTTCTTT. This translates into CASSPTPGPNTEAFF.

This clonotype has only a few counts. The chain joins TRBV6-2 or TRBV6-3 to TRBJ2-7, with D possibly TRBD1 on 5 matching bases. Germline V lookup: CDR1 MNHEY, CDR2 SVGEGT. The CDR3 runs to 14 residues. V was cut by 2 bases and J by 2 bases, with 10 bases left in between. The CDR3 reads CASSYQAGPYEQYF. In nucleotides, the CDR3 is TGTGCCAGCAGTTACCAGGCAGGGCCCTACGAGCAGTACTTC.

The chain couples TRBV4-2 to TRBJ2-2, with D unclear. V gave up 3 bases and J gave up 5 bases, with 13 bases separating them. This CDR3 comprises 15 residues. Germline CDR1 LGHNA, CDR2 YNFKEQ. The CDR3 protein is CASSHGSLDTGELFF. As DNA, the CDR3 is TGTGCCAGCAGCCATGGGTCTCTAGATACCGGGGAGCTGTTTTTT.

This clonotype was seen more than once but under ten times. The rearrangement links TRBV10-3 to TRBJ1-4, with 8 nucleotides matching TRBD1. CDR1 is ENHRY, CDR2 SYGVKD, per germline. The CDR3 is 16 residues long. The V gene end was trimmed by 3 bases and the J gene end by 7 bases; junction bases not matched to a gene: 10. The CDR3 reads CAISDQPGGKGEKLFF. Written as DNA, the CDR3 is TGTGCCATCAGTGATCAGCCAGGGGGCAAGGGTGAAAAACTGTTTTTT.

The chain uses TRBV5-1 and TRBJ2-5; D is undetermined. CDR3 length equals 15 residues. Germline V gene lookup returns CDR1 SGHRS and CDR2 YFSETQ. V dropped 4 bases and J dropped 1 base, with 14 bases sitting between them. CDR3 sequence (DNA): TGCGCCAGCAGCATCAGCCGAGCCTCCCAAGAGACCCAGTACTTC. Its protein product is CASSISRASQETQYF.

This clonotype was counted at least ten times. The gene calls are TRBV29-1 and TRBJ1-1; unclear D gene. Trimming took off 3 bases at V and 1 base at J, with 3 bases between the two ends. The CDR3 covers 11 residues. CDR1 is SQVTM, CDR2 ANQGSEA, per germline. The CDR3 DNA reads as TGCAGCGTTGACTCGAACACTGAAGCTTTCTTT. Translated, it gives CSVDSNTEAFF. Full variable domain (rest looked up from reference TRBV29-1 and TRBJ1-1): SAVISQKPSRDICQRGTSLTIQCQVDSQVTMMFWYRQQPGQSLTLIATANQGSEATYESGFVIDKFPISRPNLTFSTLTVSNMSPEDSSIYLCSVDSNTEAFFGQGTRLTVV.

This clonotype was counted a few times. V gene TRBV20-1 combines with J gene TRBJ2-4, with D possibly being TRBD1 or TRBD2 (5 bases each). Trimming stripped 6 bases from V and 3 bases from J, with 9 bases between. The length of the CDR3 is 12 residues. Per germline, CDR1 DFQATT and CDR2 SNEGSKA (reference sequence). Here the CDR3 DNA reads TGCAGTGCCGGGGCTTACAAAAACATTCAGTACTTC. It is translated as CSAGAYKNIQYF.

The chain is built from TRBV7-8 and TRBJ2-7, with 9 positions matching TRBD1. Germline V gene data show CDR1 as SGHVS and CDR2 as FQNEAQ. This CDR3 spans 15 amino acids. The J segment lost 5 bases and the V segment lost 6 bases, leaving 11 bases of the junction unmatched. CDR3 protein: CASRGTGQGPHEQYF. The CDR3, as DNA: TGTGCCAGCAGGGGAACGGGACAGGGCCCCCACGAGCAGTACTTC.

This chain links TRBV19 with TRBJ1-2, with a possible D match to TRBD1 (5 bases). Germline V gene lookup returns CDR1 LNHDA and CDR2 SQIVND (reference sequence). Trimming took 3 bases from V and 4 from J, leaving 15 bases between them. The CDR3 has 15 residues. CDR3 in DNA: TGTGCCAGTAGTATCGCCGGGACGGAGACCTATGGCTACACCTTC. Protein product: CASSIAGTETYGYTF. Looking up the rest from reference TRBV19 and TRBJ1-2 gives the full variable domain: DGGITQSPKYLFRKEGQNVTLSCEQNLNHDAMYWYRQDPGQGLRLIYYSQIVNDFQKGDIAEGYSVSREKKESFPLTVTSAQKNPTAFYLCASSIAGTETYGYTFGSGTRLTVV.

This chain uses TRBV20-1 with TRBJ2-7, with 8 positions matching TRBD2. This CDR3 region has 13 residues. After removal of 4 bases from V and 2 bases from J, the junction contained 4 bases not matched to a gene. Germline V gives CDR1 DFQATT, CDR2 SNEGSKA (reference sequence). The CDR3 reads CSAISGAPYEQYF. Here the CDR3 DNA reads TGCAGTGCTATTAGCGGGGCCCCCTACGAGCAGTACTTC.

This clonotype was seen a handful of times. The rearrangement links TRBV5-1 to TRBJ2-3, with TRBD1 as a possible D gene (5 bases). V lost 6 bases and J lost 2, with 13 bases in between. The V gene's germline CDR1 is SGHRS and CDR2 YFSETQ. The CDR3 has 14 residues. The CDR3 reads CASTGYRNTDTQYF. CDR3 DNA sequence: TGCGCCAGCACCGGATACAGGAACACAGATACGCAGTATTTT.

The chain joins TRBV5-6 to TRBJ2-1, with 10 nucleotides matching TRBD2. V lost 4 bases and J lost 8; bases outside the gene matches: 9. The CDR3 contains 15 residues. Germline CDR1 and CDR2: SGHDT and YYEEEE. CDR3 region: CASSPAGGSLDEQFF. DNA for the CDR3: TGTGCCAGCAGCCCAGCGGGAGGGTCCTTAGATGAGCAGTTCTTC.

The chain joins TRBV11-1 to TRBJ2-1; TRBD1 matches 8 bases. The CDR3 runs to 18 residues. CDR1 SGHAT and CDR2 FQDESV come from the germline V gene (reference sequence). The junction had 13 bases not matched to a gene; V was cut back by 4 bases and J by 2 bases. In nucleotides, the CDR3 is TGTGCCAGCAGCTCCAGCACTGGGACAGGCCCCACCTACAATGAGCAGTTCTTC. Translation: CASSSSTGTGPTYNEQFF. Based on the CDR3 plus reference TRBV11-1 and TRBJ2-1, the full variable domain is EAEVAQSPRYKITEKSQAVAFWCDPISGHATLYWYRQILGQGPELLVQFQDESVVDDSQLPKDRFSAERLKGVDSTLKIQPAELGDSAMYLCASSSSTGTGPTYNEQFFGPGTRLTVL.

As for this clonotype: This may stem from a read error, because a much larger clone lies one nucleotide away. This chain links TRBV10-3 with TRBJ2-5; no firm D call. This CDR3 comprises 11 residues. Trimming stripped 5 bases from V and 0 bases from J, with 1 base between. Germline loops: CDR1 ENHRY, CDR2 SYGVKD. The CDR3 DNA reads as TGTGCCATCAGTAACCAAGAGACCCAGTACTTC. Translating gives CAISNQETQYF.